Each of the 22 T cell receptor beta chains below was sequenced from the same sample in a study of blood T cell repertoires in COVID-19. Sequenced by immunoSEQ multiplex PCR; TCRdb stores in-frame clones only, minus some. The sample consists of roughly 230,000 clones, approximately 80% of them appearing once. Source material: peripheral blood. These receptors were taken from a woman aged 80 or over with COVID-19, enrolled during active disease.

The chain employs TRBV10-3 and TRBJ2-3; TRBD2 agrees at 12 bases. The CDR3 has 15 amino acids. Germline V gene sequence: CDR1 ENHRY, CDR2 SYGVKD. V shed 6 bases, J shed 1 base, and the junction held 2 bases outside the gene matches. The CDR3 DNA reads TGTGCCATCAGCGCTAGCGGGGGGGGCACAGATACGCAGTATTTT. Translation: CAISASGGGTDTQYF.

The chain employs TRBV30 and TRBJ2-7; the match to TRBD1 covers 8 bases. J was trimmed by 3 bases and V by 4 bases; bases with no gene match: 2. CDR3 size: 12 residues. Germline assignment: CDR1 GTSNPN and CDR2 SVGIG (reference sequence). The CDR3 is CAWNDRGYEQYF. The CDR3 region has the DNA TGTGCCTGGAATGACAGGGGCTACGAGCAGTACTTC.

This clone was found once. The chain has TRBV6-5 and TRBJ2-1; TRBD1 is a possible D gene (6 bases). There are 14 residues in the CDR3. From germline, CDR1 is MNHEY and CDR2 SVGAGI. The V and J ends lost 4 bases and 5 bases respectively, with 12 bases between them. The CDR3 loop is CASSSPDRNNEQFF. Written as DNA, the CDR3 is TGTGCCAGCAGTTCCCCAGACAGGAACAATGAGCAGTTCTTC.

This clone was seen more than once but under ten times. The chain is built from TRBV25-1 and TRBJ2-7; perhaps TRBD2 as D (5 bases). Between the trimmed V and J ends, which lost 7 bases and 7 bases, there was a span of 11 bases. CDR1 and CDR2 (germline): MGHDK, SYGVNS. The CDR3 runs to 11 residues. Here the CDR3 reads CASKDWREQYF. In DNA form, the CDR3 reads TGTGCCAGCAAGGACTGGAGGGAGCAGTACTTC.

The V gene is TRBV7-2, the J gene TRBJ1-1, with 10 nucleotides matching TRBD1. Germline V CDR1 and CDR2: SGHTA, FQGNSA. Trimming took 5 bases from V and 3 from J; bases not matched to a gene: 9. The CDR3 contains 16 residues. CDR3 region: CASSRIFGQGDTEAFF. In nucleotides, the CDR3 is TGTGCCAGCAGCCGGATATTCGGACAGGGGGACACTGAAGCTTTCTTT.

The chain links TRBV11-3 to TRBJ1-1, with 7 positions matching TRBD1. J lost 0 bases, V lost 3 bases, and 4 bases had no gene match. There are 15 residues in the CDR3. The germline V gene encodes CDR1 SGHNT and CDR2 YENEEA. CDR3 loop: CASSFPTGLNTEAFF. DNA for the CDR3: TGTGCCAGCAGCTTCCCGACAGGGCTGAACACTGAAGCTTTCTTT.

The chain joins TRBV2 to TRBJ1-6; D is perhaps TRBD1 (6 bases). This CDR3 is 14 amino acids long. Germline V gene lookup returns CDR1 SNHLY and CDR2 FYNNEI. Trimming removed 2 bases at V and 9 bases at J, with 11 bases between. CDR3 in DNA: TGTGCCAGCAGTGAAACCACAGGGTTTTCACCCCTCCACTTT. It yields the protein CASSETTGFSPLHF.

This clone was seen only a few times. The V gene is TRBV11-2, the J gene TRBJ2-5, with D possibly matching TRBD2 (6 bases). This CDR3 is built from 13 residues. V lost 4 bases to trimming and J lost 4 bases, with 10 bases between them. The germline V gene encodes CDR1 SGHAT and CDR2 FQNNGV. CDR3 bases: TGTGCCAGCAGCTCGGGACTGGCAGAGACCCAGTACTTC. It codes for CASSSGLAETQYF.

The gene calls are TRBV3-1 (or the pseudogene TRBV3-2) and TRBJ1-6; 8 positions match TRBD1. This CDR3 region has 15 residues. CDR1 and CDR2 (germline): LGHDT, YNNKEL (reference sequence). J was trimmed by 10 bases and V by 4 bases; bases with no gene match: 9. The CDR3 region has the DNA TGTGCCAGCAGCCTAGGACAGGGTGGGATATCACCCCTCCACTTT. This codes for CASSLGQGGISPLHF.

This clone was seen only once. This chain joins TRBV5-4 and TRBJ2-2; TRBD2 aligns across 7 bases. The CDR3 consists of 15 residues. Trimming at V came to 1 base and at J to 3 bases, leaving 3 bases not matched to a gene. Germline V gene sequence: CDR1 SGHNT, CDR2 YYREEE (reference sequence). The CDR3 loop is CASSLTGGYTGELFF. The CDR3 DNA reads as TGTGCCAGCAGCTTGACCGGGGGGTACACCGGGGAGCTGTTTTTT.

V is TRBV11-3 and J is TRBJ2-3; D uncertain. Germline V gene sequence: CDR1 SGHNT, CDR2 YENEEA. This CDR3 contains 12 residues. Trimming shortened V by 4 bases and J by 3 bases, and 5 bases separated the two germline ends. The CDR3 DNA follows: TGTGCCAGCAGCTCGCGGACAGATACGCAGTATTTT. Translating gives CASSSRTDTQYF.

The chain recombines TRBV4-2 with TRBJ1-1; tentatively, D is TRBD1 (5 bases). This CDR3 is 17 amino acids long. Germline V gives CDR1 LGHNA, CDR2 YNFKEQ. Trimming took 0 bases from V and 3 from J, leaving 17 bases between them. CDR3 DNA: TGTGCCAGCAGCCAAGATGGCGGGGGTAGGGTTCACACTGAAGCTTTCTTT. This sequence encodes CASSQDGGGRVHTEAFF.

CDR3 DNA: TGTGCCAGCTTGAGGTATGGGTCTACTGAAGCTTTCTTT. Protein product: CASLRYGSTEAFF. The chain is built from TRBV27 and TRBJ1-1; no definite D call. Germline CDR1 and CDR2: MNHEY and SMNVEV (reference sequence). The CDR3 consists of 13 residues. Trimming left V 8 bases short and J 5 bases short, with 15 bases between.

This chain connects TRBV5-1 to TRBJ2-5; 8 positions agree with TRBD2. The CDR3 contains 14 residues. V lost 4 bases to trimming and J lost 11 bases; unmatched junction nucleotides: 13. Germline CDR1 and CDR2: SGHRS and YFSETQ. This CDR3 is CASSPSTSGERQYF. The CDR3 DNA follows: TGCGCCAGCAGCCCGAGTACTAGCGGCGAACGGCAGTACTTC.

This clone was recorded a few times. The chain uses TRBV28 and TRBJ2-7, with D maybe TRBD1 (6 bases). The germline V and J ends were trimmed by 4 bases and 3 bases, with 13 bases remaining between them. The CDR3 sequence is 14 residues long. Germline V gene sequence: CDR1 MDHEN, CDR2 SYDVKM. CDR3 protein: CASSSPGQNYEQYV. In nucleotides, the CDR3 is TGTGCCAGCAGTTCTCCGGGACAAAACTACGAGCAGTACGTC.

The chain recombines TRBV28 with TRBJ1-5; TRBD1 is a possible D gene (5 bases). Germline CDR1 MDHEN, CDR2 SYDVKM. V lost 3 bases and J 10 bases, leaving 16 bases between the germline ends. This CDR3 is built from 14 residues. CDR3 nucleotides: TGTGCCAGCAGTTTGCCGGGGACTCAGGGACCCCAGCATTTT. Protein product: CASSLPGTQGPQHF.

The CDR3 region is CASRSGGEHNEQFF. The CDR3 nucleotides are TGTGCCAGCAGGAGCGGGGGGGAGCACAATGAGCAGTTCTTC. The rearrangement links TRBV6-5 to TRBJ2-1; the match to TRBD2 covers 10 bases. Germline values: CDR1 MNHEY, CDR2 SVGAGI. V lost 6 bases to trimming and J lost 5 bases; unmatched junction nucleotides: 4. The CDR3 consists of 14 residues.

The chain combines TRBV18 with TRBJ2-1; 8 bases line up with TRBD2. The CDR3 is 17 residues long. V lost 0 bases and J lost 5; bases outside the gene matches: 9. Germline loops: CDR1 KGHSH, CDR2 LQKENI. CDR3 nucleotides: TGTGCCAGCTCACCACCGGTCGCGGGGGGCCGAAACAATGAGCAGTTCTTC. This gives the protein CASSPPVAGGRNNEQFF.

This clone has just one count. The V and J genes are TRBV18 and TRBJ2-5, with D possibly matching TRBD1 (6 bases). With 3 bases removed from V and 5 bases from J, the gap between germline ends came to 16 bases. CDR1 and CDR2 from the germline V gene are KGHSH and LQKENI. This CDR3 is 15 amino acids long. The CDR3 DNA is TGTGCCAGCTCACCGGCACAGGGCGAGAGGGAGACCCAGTACTTC. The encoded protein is CASSPAQGERETQYF.

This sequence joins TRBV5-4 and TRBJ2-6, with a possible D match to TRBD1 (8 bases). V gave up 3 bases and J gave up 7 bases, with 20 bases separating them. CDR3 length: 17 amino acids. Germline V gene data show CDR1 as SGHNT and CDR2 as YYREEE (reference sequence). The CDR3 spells CASSWGGRQGTANVLTF. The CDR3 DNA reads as TGTGCCAGCAGCTGGGGGGGGAGACAGGGGACAGCCAACGTCCTGACTTTC.

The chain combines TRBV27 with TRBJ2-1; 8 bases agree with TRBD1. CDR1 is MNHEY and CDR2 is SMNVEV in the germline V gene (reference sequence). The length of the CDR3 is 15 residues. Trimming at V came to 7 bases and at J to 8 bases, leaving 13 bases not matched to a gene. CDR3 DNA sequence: TGTGCCAGCACCCCAATTGGACAGGGTGAATATGAGCAGTTCTTC. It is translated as CASTPIGQGEYEQFF.

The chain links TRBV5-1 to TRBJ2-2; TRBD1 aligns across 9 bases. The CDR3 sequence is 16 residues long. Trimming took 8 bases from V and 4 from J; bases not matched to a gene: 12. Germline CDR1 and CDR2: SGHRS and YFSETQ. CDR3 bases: TGCGCCAGTGGACAGGGGAATTCGAAGGGCACCGGGGAGCTGTTTTTT. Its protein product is CASGQGNSKGTGELFF. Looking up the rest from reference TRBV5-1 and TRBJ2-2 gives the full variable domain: KAGVTQTPRYLIKTRGQQVTLSCSPISGHRSVSWYQQTPGQGLQFLFEYFSETQRNKGNFPGRFSGRQFSNSRSEMNVSTLELGDSALYLCASGQGNSKGTGELFFGEGSRLTVL.